This TCR beta chain was identified in a study of T cell repertoires in cytomegalovirus infection. About the study: The public TCR beta signatures pointed to both CMV infection and matching HLA type.

The CDR3 has 17 residues. Germline V gene sequence: CDR1 MNHEY, CDR2 SVGAGI. Trimming left V 6 bases short and J 0 bases short, with 18 bases between. From the reads, TCRdb called clonotypes with MiXCR, one entry per CDR3 protein. The sample holds fewer than 550,000 distinct CDR3 sequences; more than 20% are singletons and the top ten take over 10%. With respect to this clonotype: The antigen is not known.

Study-wide points: Predominance within the ex vivo response was attributable to HLA-C-restricted CMV-specific TCR beta clonotypes. Adding up the frequency of public TCR beta families identified people who carried CMV plus the relevant HLA.

The chain employs TRBV6-5 and TRBJ2-4; D may be TRBD1 (6 bases). The specimen sequenced was PBMCs. This sequence originates from a human donor in good health (CMV status not recorded). Some clones in this sample may be carry-over from other donors' samples. The CDR3 DNA reads as TGTGCCAGCAGCCGCATGACAGGACCTCTAGCCAAAAACATTCAGTACTTC. This translates into CASSRMTGPLAKNIQYF.